This T cell receptor (beta chain) was sequenced during a study of cytomegalovirus exposure and HLA in healthy donors. Study conclusions and caveats: HLA alleles were associated with 15,000 to 20,000 TCR beta sequences in a later analysis at 0.05 false discovery rate.

The CDR3 runs 17 residues. V lost 5 bases and J lost 0, with 14 bases in between. In germline, CDR1 is MNHEY, CDR2 SMNVEV (reference sequence). A multiplex PCR was run with 60 Vbeta primers and 13 Jbeta primers. The method was immunoSEQ multiplex PCR; TCRdb's version includes in-frame clones alone and lacks a portion of them. The data hold 170,000 or so clones, with roughly 80% observed a single time. This clone was counted between two and nine times. Antigen: not known. This TCR was sampled from a woman aged 25 to 45 in good health and CMV-seronegative. This sequence joins TRBV27 and TRBJ1-6; maybe TRBD1 (5 bases). Sequences were obtained from PBMCs. The CDR3 bases are TGTGCCAGCAGTCCTAAAGGGGCCAGCTCCTATAATTCACCCCTCCACTTT. Its translation: CASSPKGASSYNSPLHF.